Sequencing of this T cell receptor beta chain was carried out in a study of blood T cells in healthy people across ages. This clonotype has ten or more counts. Donation came from healthy Caucasian individuals in Russia who were aged roughly 6 to 100. Each donor's blood draw was roughly 10 milliliters of peripheral blood. Trimming shortened V by 4 bases and J by 6 bases, and 9 bases separated the two germline ends. The V gene's germline CDR1 is GTSNPN and CDR2 SVGIG (reference sequence). This CDR3 is built from 11 residues. Alongside a J-beta primer mix, a sample-barcoded 5' primer served in a second PCR lasting about 6 to 12 cycles. MiXCR, applied by TCRdb to the 5' RACE reads, yields one record per CDR3 protein. The repertoire includes fewer than 900,000 distinct CDR3 sequences, 35% to 45% of them detected once, and 20% sits in the top ten.

The rearrangement joins TRBV30 to TRBJ1-1, with D maybe TRBD1 (5 bases). What was sequenced was blood. This clonotype originated in a woman aged 60-75 years in good health. CDR3 region: CAWNLGPEAFF. CDR3 nucleotides: TGTGCCTGGAATTTGGGGCCTGAAGCTTTCTTT.